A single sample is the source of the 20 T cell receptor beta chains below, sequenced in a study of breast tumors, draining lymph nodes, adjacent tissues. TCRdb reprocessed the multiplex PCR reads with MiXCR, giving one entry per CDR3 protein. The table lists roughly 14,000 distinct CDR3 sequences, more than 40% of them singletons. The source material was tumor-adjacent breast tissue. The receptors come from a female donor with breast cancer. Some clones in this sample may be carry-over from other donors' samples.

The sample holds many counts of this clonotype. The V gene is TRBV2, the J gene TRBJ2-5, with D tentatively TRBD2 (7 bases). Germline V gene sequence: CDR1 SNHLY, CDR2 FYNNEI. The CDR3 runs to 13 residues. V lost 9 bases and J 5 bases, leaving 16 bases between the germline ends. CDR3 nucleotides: TGTGCCAGGGGGGGGCCCGGGGTGGAGACCCAGTACTTC. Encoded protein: CARGGPGVETQYF. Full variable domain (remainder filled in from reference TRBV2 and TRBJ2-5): EPEVTQTPSHQVTQMGQEVILRCVPISNHLYFYWYRQILGQKVEFLVSFYNNEISEKSEIFDDQFSVERPDGSNFTLKIRSTKLEDSAMYFCARGGPGVETQYFGPGTRLLVL.

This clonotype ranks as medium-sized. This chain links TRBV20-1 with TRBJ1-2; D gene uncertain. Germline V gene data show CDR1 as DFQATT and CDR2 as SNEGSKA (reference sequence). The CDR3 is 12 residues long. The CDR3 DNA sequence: TGCTCTTGGACCGATGCTAACTATGGCTACACCTTC. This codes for CSWTDANYGYTF.

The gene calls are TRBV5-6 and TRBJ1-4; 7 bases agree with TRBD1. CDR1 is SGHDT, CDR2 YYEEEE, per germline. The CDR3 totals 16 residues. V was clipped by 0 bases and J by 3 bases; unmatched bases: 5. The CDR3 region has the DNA TGTGCCAGCAGCTTGGGAGGGGGGACAGCTAATGAAAAACTGTTTTTT. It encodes CASSLGGGTANEKLFF.

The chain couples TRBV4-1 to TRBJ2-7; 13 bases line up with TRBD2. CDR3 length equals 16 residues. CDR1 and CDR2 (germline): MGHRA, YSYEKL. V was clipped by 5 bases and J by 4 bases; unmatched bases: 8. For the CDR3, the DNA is TGCGCCAGCAGCGATCTAAGGACTAGCGGGAGTTACGAGCAGTACTTC. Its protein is CASSDLRTSGSYEQYF.

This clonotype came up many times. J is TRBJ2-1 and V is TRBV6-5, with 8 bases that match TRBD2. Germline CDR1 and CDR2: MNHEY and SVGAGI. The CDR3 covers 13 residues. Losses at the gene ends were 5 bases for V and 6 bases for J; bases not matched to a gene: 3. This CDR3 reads CASSTSGGNEQFF. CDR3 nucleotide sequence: TGTGCCAGCAGTACTAGCGGTGGCAATGAGCAGTTCTTC.

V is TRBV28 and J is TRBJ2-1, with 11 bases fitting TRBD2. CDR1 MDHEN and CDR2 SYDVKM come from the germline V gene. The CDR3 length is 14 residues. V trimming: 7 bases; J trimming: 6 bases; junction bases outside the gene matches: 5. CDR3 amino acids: CASIASGRLNEQFF. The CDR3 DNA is TGTGCCAGCATCGCTAGCGGGAGGCTCAATGAGCAGTTCTTC.

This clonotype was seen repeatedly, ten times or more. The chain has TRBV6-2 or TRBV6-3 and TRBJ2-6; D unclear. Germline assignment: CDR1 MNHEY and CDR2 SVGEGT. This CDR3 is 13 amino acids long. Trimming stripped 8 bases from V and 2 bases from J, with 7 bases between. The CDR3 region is CASHHPGANVLTF. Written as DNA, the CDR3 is TGTGCCAGCCATCACCCTGGGGCCAACGTCCTGACTTTC.

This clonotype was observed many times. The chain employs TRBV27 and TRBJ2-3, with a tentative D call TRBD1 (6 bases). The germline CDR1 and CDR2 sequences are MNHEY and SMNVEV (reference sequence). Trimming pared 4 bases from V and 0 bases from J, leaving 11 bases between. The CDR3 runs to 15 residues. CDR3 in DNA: TGTGCCAGCAGTTATACAGGGTTTAGCACAGATACGCAGTATTTT. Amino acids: CASSYTGFSTDTQYF.

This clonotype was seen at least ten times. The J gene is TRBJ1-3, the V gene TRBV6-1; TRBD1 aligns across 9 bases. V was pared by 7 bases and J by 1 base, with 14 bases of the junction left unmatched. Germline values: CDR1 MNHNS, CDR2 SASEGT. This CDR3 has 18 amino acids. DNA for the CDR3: TGTGCCAGCACCCCGGGGGACAGGGTTCTGCTTTCTGGAAACACCATATATTTT. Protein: CASTPGDRVLLSGNTIYF.

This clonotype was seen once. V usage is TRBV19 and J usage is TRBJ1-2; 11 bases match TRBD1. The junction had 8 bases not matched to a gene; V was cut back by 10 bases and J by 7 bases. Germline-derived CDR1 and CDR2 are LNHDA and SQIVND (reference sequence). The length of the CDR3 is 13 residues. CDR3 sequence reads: CATSGTGGTGYTF. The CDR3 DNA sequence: TGTGCCACCAGTGGGACAGGGGGTACTGGCTACACCTTC.

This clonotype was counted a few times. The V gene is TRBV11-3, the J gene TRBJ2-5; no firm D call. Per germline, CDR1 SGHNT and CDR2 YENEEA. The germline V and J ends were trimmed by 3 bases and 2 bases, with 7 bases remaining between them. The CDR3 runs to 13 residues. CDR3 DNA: TGTGCCAGCAGCTTCGCGGAACAAGAGACCCAGTACTTC. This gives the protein CASSFAEQETQYF.

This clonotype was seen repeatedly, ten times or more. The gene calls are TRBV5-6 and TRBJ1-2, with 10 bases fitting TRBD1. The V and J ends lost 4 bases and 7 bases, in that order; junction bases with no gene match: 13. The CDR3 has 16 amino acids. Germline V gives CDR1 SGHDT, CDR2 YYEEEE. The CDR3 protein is CASSTAGTGDRVGYTF. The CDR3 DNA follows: TGTGCCAGCAGCACCGCCGGGACAGGGGATCGGGTTGGCTACACCTTC.

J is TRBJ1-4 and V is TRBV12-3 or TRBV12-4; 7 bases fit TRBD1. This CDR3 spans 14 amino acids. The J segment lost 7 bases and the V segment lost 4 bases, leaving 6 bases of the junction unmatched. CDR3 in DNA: TGTGCCAGCAGTTCAGACAGGGAGATTGAAAAACTGTTTTTT. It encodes CASSSDREIEKLFF.

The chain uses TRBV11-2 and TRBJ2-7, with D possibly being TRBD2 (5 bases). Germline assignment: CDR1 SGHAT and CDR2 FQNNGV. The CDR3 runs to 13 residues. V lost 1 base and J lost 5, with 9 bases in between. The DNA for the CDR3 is TGTGCCAGCAGCTTAGTTGACGGGGACGAGCAGTACGTC. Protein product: CASSLVDGDEQYV.

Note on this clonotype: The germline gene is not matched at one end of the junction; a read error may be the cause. This CDR3 reads CSVDRAGGKNEPFF. In DNA form, the CDR3 reads TGCAGCGTTGATCGGGCGGGAGGTAAAAATGAGCCATTTTTC. This rearrangement joins TRBV29-1 to TRBJ2-1; 8 bases align to TRBD2. From germline, CDR1 is SQVTM and CDR2 ANQGSEA. This CDR3 contains 14 residues.

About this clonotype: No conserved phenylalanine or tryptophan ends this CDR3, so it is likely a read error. This CDR3 is CASSSGQFSTEAFS. CDR3 in DNA: TGTGCCAGCAGCTCCGGACAGTTTAGCACTGAAGCTTTCTCT. V is TRBV28 and J is TRBJ1-1, with D possibly being TRBD1 (6 bases). Germline V gene sequence: CDR1 MDHEN, CDR2 SYDVKM. This CDR3 contains 14 residues. V gave up 6 bases and J gave up 4 bases, with 15 bases separating them.

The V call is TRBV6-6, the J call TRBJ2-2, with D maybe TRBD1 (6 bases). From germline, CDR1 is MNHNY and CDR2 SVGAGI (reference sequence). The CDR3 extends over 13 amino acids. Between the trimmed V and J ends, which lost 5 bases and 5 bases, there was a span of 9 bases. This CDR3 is CASSTGLTGELFF. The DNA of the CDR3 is TGTGCCAGCAGTACAGGGTTAACCGGGGAGCTGTTTTTT.

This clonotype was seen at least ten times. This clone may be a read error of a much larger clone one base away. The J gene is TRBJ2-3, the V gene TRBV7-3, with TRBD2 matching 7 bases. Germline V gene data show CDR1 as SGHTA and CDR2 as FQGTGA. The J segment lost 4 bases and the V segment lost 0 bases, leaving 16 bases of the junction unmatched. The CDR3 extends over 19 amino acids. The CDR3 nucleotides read TGTGCCAGCAGCTTAACGTGGGGGGTTGGCGGGACTAACCCAGATACGCAGTATTTT. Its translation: CASSLTWGVGGTNPDTQYF.

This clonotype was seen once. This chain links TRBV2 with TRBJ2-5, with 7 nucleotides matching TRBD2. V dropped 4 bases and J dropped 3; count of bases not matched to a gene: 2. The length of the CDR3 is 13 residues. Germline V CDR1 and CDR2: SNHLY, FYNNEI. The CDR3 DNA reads TGTGCCAGCAGTGGTCTAGCGGAAGAGACCCAGTACTTC. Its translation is CASSGLAEETQYF. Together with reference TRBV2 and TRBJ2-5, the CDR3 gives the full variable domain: EPEVTQTPSHQVTQMGQEVILRCVPISNHLYFYWYRQILGQKVEFLVSFYNNEISEKSEIFDDQFSVERPDGSNFTLKIRSTKLEDSAMYFCASSGLAEETQYFGPGTRLLVL.

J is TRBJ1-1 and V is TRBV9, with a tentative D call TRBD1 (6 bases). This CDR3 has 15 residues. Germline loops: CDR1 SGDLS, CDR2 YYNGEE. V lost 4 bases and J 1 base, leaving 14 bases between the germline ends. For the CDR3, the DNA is TGTGCCAGCAGCATAGGACAGCTCACGAACACTGAAGCTTTCTTT. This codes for CASSIGQLTNTEAFF.